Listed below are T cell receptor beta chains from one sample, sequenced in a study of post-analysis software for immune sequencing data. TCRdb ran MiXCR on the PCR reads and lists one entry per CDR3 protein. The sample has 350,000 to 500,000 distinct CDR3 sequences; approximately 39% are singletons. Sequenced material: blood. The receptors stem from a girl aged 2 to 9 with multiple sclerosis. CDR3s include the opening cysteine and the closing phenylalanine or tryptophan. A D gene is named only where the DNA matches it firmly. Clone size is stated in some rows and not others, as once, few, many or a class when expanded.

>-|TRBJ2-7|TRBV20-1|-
TGCAGTGCTAGAGATGTAAGATACTACGAGCAGTACTTC
CSARDVRYYEQYF
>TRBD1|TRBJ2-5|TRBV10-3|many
TGTGCCATCGGAGACAGGACAGGGGGCTTGGAGACCCAGTACTTC
CAIGDRTGGLETQYF
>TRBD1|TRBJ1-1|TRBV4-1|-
TGCGCCAGCAGCCATCAGGGACAGGGGAGGACTGAAGCTTTCTTT
CASSHQGQGRTEAFF
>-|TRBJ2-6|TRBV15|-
TGTGCCACCAGAAGGGAGCGGGGGGCCAACGTCCTGACTTTC
CATRRERGANVLTF
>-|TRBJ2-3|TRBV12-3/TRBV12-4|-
TGTGCCAGCTCCTCTGGACAGAGCACAGATGCGCAGTATTTT
CASSSGQSTDAQYF
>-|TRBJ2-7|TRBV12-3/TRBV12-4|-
TGTGCCAGCAGCTTTATAAGCGAGCAGTACTTC
CASSFISEQYF
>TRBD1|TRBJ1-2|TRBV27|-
TGTGCCAGCCGTCCACAGGGGCCTACCTATGGCTACACCTTC
CASRPQGPTYGYTF
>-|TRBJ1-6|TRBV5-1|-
TGTGCCAGCAGCTTGAATCCGGAACCGAGCTCCTATAATTCACCCCTCCACTTT
CASSLNPEPSSYNSPLHF
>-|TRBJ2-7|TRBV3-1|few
TGTGCCAGCAGCCAAGATGACGGCTACGAGCAGTACTTC
CASSQDDGYEQYF
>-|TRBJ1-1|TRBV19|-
TGTGCCAGTAGTATAACAGGGCGGGACACTGAAGCTTTCTTT
CASSITGRDTEAFF
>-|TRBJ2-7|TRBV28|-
TGTGCCAGCAGCCCCAGCGGTTTTGAGCAGTACTTC
CASSPSGFEQYF
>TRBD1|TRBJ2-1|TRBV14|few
TGTGCCAGCAGCCAAGCGGGGTTTTGGGGACAGACGTATGAGCAGTTCTTC
CASSQAGFWGQTYEQFF
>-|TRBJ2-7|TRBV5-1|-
TGCGCCAGCAGTGACCAGGGGTGGGTTTACGAGCAGTACTTC
CASSDQGWVYEQYF
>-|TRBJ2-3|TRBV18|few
TGTGCCAGCTCGCCCCTGCGCACAGATACGCAGTATTTT
CASSPLRTDTQYF